A selection of T cell receptor beta chains follows, all from one sample in a study of blood T cell repertoires in COVID-19. TCRdb's table, derived via immunoSEQ multiplex PCR, lists solely in-frame clones and lacks some. The data hold about 310,000 clones, with approximately 81% observed a single time. Sequencing input: PBMCs or T cells enriched from blood (not recorded which). These receptor sequences come from a woman between 25 and 40 years old who had been exposed to COVID-19. The CDR3 runs from the conserved cysteine through the conserved F or W.

>TRBJ2-1|TRBV4-1
CASSPLGLWQFF
>TRBJ2-7|TRBV4-1
CASSQDHRGGEQYF
>TRBJ2-2|TRBV11-1
CASSLSQGASGELFF
>TRBJ2-3|TRBV18
CASSPGISTDTQYF
>TRBJ1-1|TRBV24-1
CATSDSRQGATEAFF
>TRBJ1-2|TRBV5-1
CASSLGGQGHGYTF
>TRBJ2-7|TRBV7-9
CASSLTAGDYEQYF
>TRBJ2-1|TRBV5-1
CASSLGASAGSEQFF
>TRBJ2-7|TRBV12-3/TRBV12-4
CAAGTGINEQYF
>TRBJ1-1|TRBV19
CASSSWAGGSTEAFF
>TRBJ2-7|TRBV7-9
CASSLGQANDEQYF
>TRBJ1-4|TRBV3-1/TRBV3-2
CASSPFPGQVADEKLFF
>TRBJ1-3|TRBV30
CAWQQGISGNTIYF
>TRBJ1-3|TRBV7-2
CASSSRWGEGNTIYF
>TRBJ1-1|TRBV7-8
CASSLGSGVGGENTEAFF
>TRBJ2-1|TRBV5-4
CASSLGRATSAGEQFF
>TRBJ2-1|TRBV27
CASSKGPLGNEQFF
>TRBJ1-2|TRBV19
CASSIRSSGYTF
>TRBJ1-5|TRBV28
CASSRSGTGQDQPQHF
>TRBJ2-2|TRBV5-5
CASSSRDRYVLAGGTGELFF
>TRBJ1-3|TRBV18
CASSPPNSGNGNTIYF
>TRBJ1-2|TRBV28
CATNRFGGYTF
>TRBJ2-1|TRBV30
CAWQQGKGYNEQFF
>TRBJ2-2|TRBV5-6
CASSPGQWANTGELFF
>TRBJ2-5|TRBV24-1
CATSDSRSPTVGESGTQYF
>TRBJ2-1|TRBV6-5
CASSLLLASGEQFF
>TRBJ1-4|TRBV30
CAWTPTGGGANEKLFF
>TRBJ2-1|TRBV6-4
CASSTSRFYEQFF
>TRBJ2-3|TRBV6-2/TRBV6-3
CASSYSFSEGIRTDTQYF
>TRBJ2-5|TRBV7-2
CASSPCRDGETQYF
>TRBJ1-2|TRBV11-2
CASSSATAGEVYGYTF
>TRBJ1-3|TRBV3-1/TRBV3-2
CASSPTAGAGNTIYF
>TRBJ2-3|TRBV13
CASSSRLEGSTDTQYF
>TRBJ2-7|TRBV18
CASSPSRGEGPLLKEQYF
>TRBJ1-6|TRBV30
CAWSVYRAPGSSYNSPLHF
>TRBJ1-1|TRBV5-1
CASSFSVNTEAFF
>TRBJ1-1|TRBV4-2
CASSQRRNTEAFF
>TRBJ2-1|TRBV7-3
CASSPNGQGAYNEQFF
>TRBJ1-1|TRBV5-1
CASSLAPSAVNTEAFF
>TRBJ2-6|TRBV11-2
CASSLEGGGPGANVLTF
>TRBJ1-5|TRBV4-2
CASSAGQGNHQPQHF
>TRBJ1-5|TRBV28
CASSSTGQAVAQHF
>TRBJ2-7|TRBV6-5
CASSYLGGAYEQYF
>TRBJ2-2|TRBV7-9
CASSITGLAGSTTGELFF
>TRBJ2-7|TRBV12-3/TRBV12-4
CASSQTEAYEQYF
>TRBJ1-1|TRBV9
CASSPTQVAEAFF
>TRBJ1-1|TRBV19
CASRDRSFGGTEAFF
>TRBJ1-2|TRBV28
CASSLSQGYTF
>TRBJ2-5|TRBV18
CASSPPDAGVKTQYF
>TRBJ2-7|TRBV29-1
CSVESGQGMREQYF
>TRBJ1-1|TRBV27
CASSYRPGGDTEAFF
>TRBJ2-1|TRBV2
CASSPPGLAGVYNEQFF
>TRBJ1-5|TRBV18
CASSPQGDQPQHF
>TRBJ1-2|TRBV24-1
CATSLSGVGYTF
>TRBJ1-6|TRBV19
CASSRIVPNSNYNSPLHF
>TRBJ2-5|TRBV6-4
CASRPSAEGGETQYF
>TRBJ1-2|TRBV2
CASSESPLSFNYGYTF
>TRBJ2-7|TRBV18
CASSAGQQTEQYF
>TRBJ1-1|TRBV19
CASSNKGQGAIFTEAFF
>TRBJ2-1|TRBV27
CASMGAPYNEQFF